This paragraph covers one T cell receptor (beta chain) sequence. Assay: immunoSEQ multiplex PCR; the TCRdb copy retains only in-frame clones and omits some. The sample has tens of thousands of clones, approximately 80% seen once; the top ten hold approximately 2.9%. The sample comes from a study of control samples from healthy donors and cancer patients. The CDR3 extends over 14 amino acids. In germline, CDR1 is SGHTA, CDR2 FQGNSA. Trimming took off 2 bases at V and 1 base at J, with 8 bases between the two ends. The sequence was obtained from a woman in her forties or fifties with lung cancer. Material: PBMCs. The chain uses TRBV7-2 and TRBJ1-1; D remains ambiguous. CDR3 DNA sequence: TGTGCCAGCAGCTTATCTGGACGGAACACTGAAGCTTTCTTT. Protein: CASSLSGRNTEAFF. Drawing the rest from reference TRBV7-2 and TRBJ1-1, the complete variable domain is GAGVSQSPSNKVTEKGKDVELRCDPISGHTALYWYRQSLGQGLEFLIYFQGNSAPDKSGLPSDRFSAERTGGSVSTLTIQRTQQEDSAVYLCASSLSGRNTEAFFGQGTRLTVV.